These T cell receptor beta chains were read from a single sample in a study of OX40 agonist ivuxolimab in advanced cancers. TCRdb's table, derived via immunoSEQ multiplex PCR, lists solely in-frame clones and lacks some. This sample has 75,000 to 95,000 clones, with approximately 92% found just once. Sequencing used CD4+ or CD8+ T cells sorted from blood, obtained in a trial of the OX40 agonist ivuxolimab. The receptors were gathered from an adult with an advanced solid tumor such as melanoma, head and neck, liver or kidney cancer. Each CDR3 is given with its conserved first and last residue. The D gene is left open where the match is weak. Clone size is given for some rows only: seen once, a few or many times, or a class if the clone is expanded.

NA	NA	TRBJ2-3	TRBV4-3	TGCGCCAGCAGCCCGGGTACTAGCACTAGCACAGATACGCAGTATTTT	CASSPGTSTSTDTQYF
NA	NA	TRBJ2-7	TRBV9	TGTGCCAGCAGCGCCTCGAGCGGGACAGTGACCTACGAGCAGTACTTC	CASSASSGTVTYEQYF
NA	NA	TRBJ2-7	TRBV28	TGTGCCAGCAGTCCTCGGGTTCAGGGGCAGTACTTC	CASSPRVQGQYF
NA	NA	TRBJ2-7	TRBV5-1	TGCGCCAGCAGCTCGGGGATCCTCTCCTACGAGCAGTACTTC	CASSSGILSYEQYF
NA	NA	TRBJ1-1	TRBV14	TGTGCCAGCAGCCAACGGCACATGAACACTGAAGCTTTCTTT	CASSQRHMNTEAFF
NA	TRBD1	TRBJ1-4	TRBV2	TGTGCCAGCAGTTGGCCAGGGGGGGACGAAAAACTGTTTTTT	CASSWPGGDEKLFF
NA	NA	TRBJ2-7	TRBV11-2	TGTGCCAGCAGCTCGCTAGCGACTGGGGAGCAGTACTTC	CASSSLATGEQYF
NA	NA	TRBJ2-5	TRBV28	TGTGCCAGCAGTGGGACCCGGCGGGAGACCCAGTACTTC	CASSGTRRETQYF
NA	NA	TRBJ2-3	TRBV9	TGTGCCAGTAAACGGGTGGAAGATACGCAGTATTTT	CASKRVEDTQYF
NA	TRBD1	TRBJ2-5	TRBV6-1	TGTGCCAGCAGTGAAGCCCGGACAGGGCAAGAGACCCAGTACTTC	CASSEARTGQETQYF
NA	NA	TRBJ2-3	TRBV7-2	TGTGCCAGCAGCTTATCGGGTAGAAGGGTCTACACAGATACGCAGTATTTT	CASSLSGRRVYTDTQYF
NA	TRBD1	TRBJ1-2	TRBV6-5	TGTGCCAGCTCAAGGACAGGGGTCCCGAATGGCTACACCTTC	CASSRTGVPNGYTF
NA	TRBD1	TRBJ1-1	TRBV7-2	TGTGCCAGCAGCACCACAGGGGACACTGAAGCTTTCTTT	CASSTTGDTEAFF
once	TRBD2	TRBJ2-5	TRBV5-6	TGTGCCAGCAGCTTCCCGGGACTAGCGGGAGATGTAGAGACCCAGTACTTC	CASSFPGLAGDVETQYF
NA	NA	TRBJ2-2	TRBV4-1	TGCGCCAGCAGCCCGATAGGGCTCGGGGAGCTGTTTTTT	CASSPIGLGELFF
NA	TRBD1	TRBJ1-1	TRBV19	TGTGCCAGTAGCTCGGACAGGGAAGCTGAAGCTTTCTTT	CASSSDREAEAFF
NA	NA	TRBJ1-1	TRBV11-2	TGTGCCAGCAGCTTCACCGGGGCTGAAGCTTTCTTT	CASSFTGAEAFF
NA	TRBD1	TRBJ2-5	TRBV28	TGTGCCAGCCGGACAGGGGCCCGCCAAGAGACCCAGTACTTC	CASRTGARQETQYF
NA	NA	TRBJ1-1	TRBV18	TGTGCCAGCTCACCAAGGCTAGGGACTGAAGCTTTCTTT	CASSPRLGTEAFF
NA	TRBD1	TRBJ2-7	TRBV12-5	TGTGCTAGTGGTTTGGCCCGGGACAGGGGGTCCTACGAGCAGTACTTC	CASGLARDRGSYEQYF
NA	TRBD2	TRBJ2-7	TRBV30	TGTGCCTGGAGTGCGGGACTAGCGGGACCCTACGAGCAGTACTTC	CAWSAGLAGPYEQYF
NA	NA	TRBJ1-5	TRBV7-6	TGTGCCAGCAGCAGAACCGACAATCAGCCCCAGCATTTT	CASSRTDNQPQHF
NA	NA	TRBJ2-1	TRBV7-2	TGTGCCAGCAGCCTTAGCAGGGGTCCAGGTGAGCAGTTCTTC	CASSLSRGPGEQFF
NA	NA	TRBJ1-2	TRBV28	TGTGCCAGCACCCGGAGCCGCTATGGCTACACCTTC	CASTRSRYGYTF
NA	NA	TRBJ1-4	TRBV7-6	TGTGCCAGCAGCCGAACGGGAATCTGGGGAGAAAAACTGTTTTTT	CASSRTGIWGEKLFF
NA	TRBD1	TRBJ2-1	TRBV19	TGTGCCAGTAGCACCCGACAGGGGATCTACAATGAGCAGTTCTTC	CASSTRQGIYNEQFF
once	NA	TRBJ1-1	TRBV11-3	TGTGCCAGCAGCGCCTCCCTTCGTACGGCTGAAGCTTTCTTT	CASSASLRTAEAFF
NA	TRBD1	TRBJ2-3	TRBV6-4	TGTGCCAGCAGCCTGACGGACAGGGGGACAGATACGCAGTATTTT	CASSLTDRGTDTQYF
NA	NA	TRBJ2-7	TRBV6-6	TGTGCCAGCAGTTACTCGCGCAAGGCCTACGAGCAGTACTTC	CASSYSRKAYEQYF
NA	NA	TRBJ2-1	TRBV4-3	TGCGCCAGCAGCTCCCACAGTCAGGGTTTAGGGGACAATGAGCAGTTCTTC	CASSSHSQGLGDNEQFF
NA	NA	TRBJ2-7	TRBV28	TGTGCCAGCAGGTCTCTGAACGAGCAGTACTTC	CASRSLNEQYF
NA	TRBD2	TRBJ2-1	TRBV2	TGTGCCAGCAGTGGGAAACTAGCGGGAGCGTCTTACAATGAGCAGTTCTTC	CASSGKLAGASYNEQFF
NA	NA	TRBJ2-5	TRBV12-5	TGTGCTAGTGGCGCCGGGACACCCACGGCGGAGACCCAGTACTTC	CASGAGTPTAETQYF
NA	TRBD1	TRBJ2-2	TRBV18	TGTGCCAGCTCACTTGACAGGGGGCCTACCGGGGAGCTGTTTTTT	CASSLDRGPTGELFF
NA	TRBD1	TRBJ2-7	TRBV29-1	TGCAGCGCCCGAAAGGGACAGGGGATCTACGAGCAGTACTTC	CSARKGQGIYEQYF
NA	NA	TRBJ2-5	TRBV12-5	TGTGCTAGTGGTTTGGTAAGGACCGGACCCCAAGAGACCCAGTACTTC	CASGLVRTGPQETQYF
NA	NA	TRBJ2-3	TRBV19	TGTGCCAGTAGTATAAATCTAGGGGGGGGCGAGACGCAGTATTTT	CASSINLGGGETQYF
NA	TRBD1	TRBJ2-3	TRBV30	TGTGCCTGGGGGGGACAGGGAATAAGAATTAGCACAGATACGCAGTATTTT	CAWGGQGIRISTDTQYF
NA	NA	TRBJ1-5	TRBV21-1	TGTGCCAGCAGTCGTCCTATATGGCATCATCAGCCCCAGCATTTT	CASSRPIWHHQPQHF
NA	NA	TRBJ1-5	TRBV6-6	TGTGCCAGCAGTTACTCGACCGATCAGCCCCAGCATTTT	CASSYSTDQPQHF
NA	NA	TRBJ2-7	TRBV27	TGTGCCAGCAGTTTTGAGGGGGTAGAGTCCTACGAGCAGTACTTC	CASSFEGVESYEQYF
once	NA	TRBJ2-1	TRBV30	TGTGCCTGGAAGAGGGGTTTCACCTACAATGAGCAGTTCTTC	CAWKRGFTYNEQFF
NA	TRBD1	TRBJ1-4	TRBV5-1	TGCGCCAGCAGCTTGAATCAGGGGGCAAATGAAAAACTGTTTTTT	CASSLNQGANEKLFF
once	TRBD2	TRBJ2-3	TRBV23-1	TGCGCCAGCAGTCAGTTTCCTAGCGGCCGCCGAGATACGCAGTATTTT	CASSQFPSGRRDTQYF
NA	TRBD1	TRBJ1-4	TRBV4-3	TGCGCCAGCAGATCGGGGACAGGGGCAAGTGAAAAACTGTTTTTT	CASRSGTGASEKLFF
NA	NA	TRBJ2-1	TRBV6-4	TGTGCCAGCAGGGAGCAGTTCTTC	CASREQFF
NA	TRBD2	TRBJ2-7	TRBV10-3	TGTGCCATCAGCAAGCAGACTAGCGGACCCTACGAGCAGTACTTC	CAISKQTSGPYEQYF
NA	TRBD1	TRBJ2-7	TRBV7-9	TGTGCCAGCAGCGCAATGACAGGGGCCGAGCAGTACTTC	CASSAMTGAEQYF
NA	NA	TRBJ1-1	TRBV15	TGTGCCACCAGCAGAGATGGGGACCGGGGGATGGCGACTGAAGCTTTCTTT	CATSRDGDRGMATEAFF
NA	TRBD1	TRBJ1-3	TRBV5-1	TGCGCCAGCAGCTTGGATCCACAGGGGGCGCTAGGAAACACCATATATTTT	CASSLDPQGALGNTIYF
NA	NA	TRBJ1-5	TRBV19	TGTGCCACTAGAGCCAGGGGCAATCAGCCCCAGCATTTT	CATRARGNQPQHF
NA	TRBD1	TRBJ2-1	TRBV7-2	TGTGCCAGCAGGGAGGGACAGGGATACAATGAGCAGTTCTTC	CASREGQGYNEQFF
NA	NA	TRBJ2-3	TRBV30	TGTGCCTGGAGAAAGCATAGGGGCACAGATACGCAGTATTTT	CAWRKHRGTDTQYF
NA	TRBD2	TRBJ2-2	TRBV7-3	TGTGCCAGCAGCCCCGCGGGAGGAGGGACCGGGGAGCTGTTTTTT	CASSPAGGGTGELFF
NA	TRBD2	TRBJ2-7	TRBV10-3	TGTGCCATCAGTGATCTAGCGGGAGAAGGGTACGAGCAGTACTTC	CAISDLAGEGYEQYF
once	TRBD2	TRBJ2-1	TRBV7-8	TGTGCCAGCAGCTTGGGACTAGCGGGTTTCTACAATGAGCAGTTCTTC	CASSLGLAGFYNEQFF